This entry concerns a single TCR beta chain. The target antigen is unknown. PCR amplification relied on 60 Vbeta primers (plus 13 Jbeta primers). Using immunoSEQ multiplex PCR, the repertoire was profiled, and TCRdb retains in-frame clones only, with some absent. The table includes 150,000 to 200,000 clones, around 75% detected once. The CDR3 sequence is 19 residues long. These data are taken from a study of cytomegalovirus exposure and HLA in healthy donors. Study information: Inside one of the first data releases sat some 93 million unique TCRs taken from HLA-typed donors.

Study conclusions and caveats: A later analysis appeared to link common viral pathogens to several of the most significant clusters.

This TCR was sampled from a woman between 50 and 59 years old in good health and CMV-seropositive. Material for sequencing was PBMCs. The chain links TRBV21-1 to TRBJ2-2; TRBD2, the table's D call, was not compared with the DNA. TRBV21-1 is a known pseudogene. CDR3 protein: CASSKRTGTSGANTGELFF. Here the CDR3 DNA reads TGTGCCAGCAGCAAGCGGACCGGGACTAGCGGGGCGAACACCGGGGAGCTGTTTTTT.